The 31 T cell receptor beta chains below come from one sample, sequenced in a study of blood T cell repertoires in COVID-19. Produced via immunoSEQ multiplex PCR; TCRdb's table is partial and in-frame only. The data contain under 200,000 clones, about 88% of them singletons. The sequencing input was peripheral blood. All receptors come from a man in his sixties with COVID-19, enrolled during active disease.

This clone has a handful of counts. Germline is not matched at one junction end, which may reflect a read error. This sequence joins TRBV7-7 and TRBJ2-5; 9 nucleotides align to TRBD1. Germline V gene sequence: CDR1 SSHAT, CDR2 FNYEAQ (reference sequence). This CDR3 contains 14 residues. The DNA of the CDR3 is TGTGCTAGCAGCTTAGGACAGGGGTATGAGCCCCAGTACTTC. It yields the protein CASSLGQGYEPQYF.

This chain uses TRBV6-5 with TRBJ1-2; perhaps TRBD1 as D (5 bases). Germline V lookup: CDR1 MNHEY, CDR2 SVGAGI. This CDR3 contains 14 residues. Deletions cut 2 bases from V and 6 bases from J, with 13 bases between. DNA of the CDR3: TGTGCCAGCAGTTACACGGGGGTGCAGAATGGCTACACCTTC. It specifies CASSYTGVQNGYTF.

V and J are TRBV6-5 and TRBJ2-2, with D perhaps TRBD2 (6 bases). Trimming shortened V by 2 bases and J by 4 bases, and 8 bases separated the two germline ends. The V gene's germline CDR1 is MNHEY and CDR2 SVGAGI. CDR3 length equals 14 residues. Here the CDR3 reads CASSYGGLTGELFF. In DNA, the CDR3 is TGTGCCAGCAGTTACGGGGGACTCACCGGGGAGCTGTTTTTT.

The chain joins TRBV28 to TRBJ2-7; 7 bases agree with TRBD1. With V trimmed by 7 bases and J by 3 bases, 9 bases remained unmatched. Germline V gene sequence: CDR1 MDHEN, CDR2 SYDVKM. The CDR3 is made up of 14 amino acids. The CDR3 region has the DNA TGTGCCAGCACCATGGAGAACAGGGGCTACGAGCAGTACTTC. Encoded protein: CASTMENRGYEQYF.

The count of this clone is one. The CDR3: CASGPGQGVTEAFF. DNA of the CDR3: TGTGCTAGTGGGCCCGGACAGGGGGTCACTGAAGCTTTCTTT. The gene calls are TRBV12-5 and TRBJ1-1; 10 nucleotides line up with TRBD1. Germline-derived CDR1 and CDR2 are LGHNT and FRNRAP. The CDR3 spans 14 residues. V lost 6 bases to trimming and J lost 4 bases; unmatched junction nucleotides: 5.

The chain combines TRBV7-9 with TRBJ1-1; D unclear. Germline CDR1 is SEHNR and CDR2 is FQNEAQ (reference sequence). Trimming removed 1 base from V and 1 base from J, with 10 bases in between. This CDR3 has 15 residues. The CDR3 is CASSLGYLPNTEAFF. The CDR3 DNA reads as TGTGCCAGCAGCTTAGGGTACCTACCGAACACTGAAGCTTTCTTT.

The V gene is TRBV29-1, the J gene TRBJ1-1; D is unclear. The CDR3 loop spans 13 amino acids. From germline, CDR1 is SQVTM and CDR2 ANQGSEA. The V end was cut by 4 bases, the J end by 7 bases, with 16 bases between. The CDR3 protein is CSVGVGTWSEAFF. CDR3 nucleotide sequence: TGCAGCGTTGGTGTTGGTACGTGGAGTGAAGCTTTCTTT. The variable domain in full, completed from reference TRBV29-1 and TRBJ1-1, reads SAVISQKPSRDICQRGTSLTIQCQVDSQVTMMFWYRQQPGQSLTLIATANQGSEATYESGFVIDKFPISRPNLTFSTLTVSNMSPEDSSIYLCSVGVGTWSEAFFGQGTRLTVV.

CDR3 sequence: CASSPLGGAGIYGYTF. In DNA, the CDR3 is TGTGCCAGCAGCCCCCTCGGGGGGGCCGGGATCTATGGCTACACCTTC. The genes are TRBV11-3 and TRBJ1-2, with TRBD1 as a possible D gene (6 bases). The germline CDR1 and CDR2 sequences are SGHNT and YENEEA. Trimming took off 5 bases at V and 4 bases at J, with 20 bases between the two ends. The CDR3 spans 16 residues. The variable domain in full, with the rest retrieved from reference TRBV11-3 and TRBJ1-2, is EAGVVQSPRYKIIEKKQPVAFWCNPISGHNTLYWYLQNLGQGPELLIRYENEEAVDDSQLPKDRFSAERLKGVDSTLKIQPAELGDSAVYLCASSPLGGAGIYGYTFGSGTRLTVV.

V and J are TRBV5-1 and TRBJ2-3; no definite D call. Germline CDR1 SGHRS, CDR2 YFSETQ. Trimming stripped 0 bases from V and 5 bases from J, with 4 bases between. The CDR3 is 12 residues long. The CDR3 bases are TGCGCCAGCAGCTTGGGAGGAGATACGCAGTATTTT. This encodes CASSLGGDTQYF. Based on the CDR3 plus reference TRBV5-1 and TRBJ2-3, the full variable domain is KAGVTQTPRYLIKTRGQQVTLSCSPISGHRSVSWYQQTPGQGLQFLFEYFSETQRNKGNFPGRFSGRQFSNSRSEMNVSTLELGDSALYLCASSLGGDTQYFGPGTRLTVL.

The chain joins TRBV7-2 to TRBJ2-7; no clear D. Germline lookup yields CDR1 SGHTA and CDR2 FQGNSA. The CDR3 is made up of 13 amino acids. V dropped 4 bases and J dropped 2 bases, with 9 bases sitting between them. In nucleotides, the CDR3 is TGTGCCAGCAGCTCCAATCCTACCTACGAGCAGTACTTC. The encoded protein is CASSSNPTYEQYF.

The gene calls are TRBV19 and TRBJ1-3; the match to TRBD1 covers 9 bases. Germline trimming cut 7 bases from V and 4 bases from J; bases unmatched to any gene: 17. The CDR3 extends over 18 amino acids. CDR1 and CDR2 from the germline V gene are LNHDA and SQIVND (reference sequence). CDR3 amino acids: CASMLNQGTGSPGNTIYF. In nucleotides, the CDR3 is TGTGCCAGTATGCTTAACCAAGGGACAGGGTCCCCAGGAAACACCATATATTTT.

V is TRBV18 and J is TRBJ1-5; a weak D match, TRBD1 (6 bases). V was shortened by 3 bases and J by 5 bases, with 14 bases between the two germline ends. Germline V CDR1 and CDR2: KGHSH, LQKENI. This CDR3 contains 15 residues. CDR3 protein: CASSPAGGRDQPQHF. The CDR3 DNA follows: TGTGCCAGCTCACCTGCCGGGGGGCGAGATCAGCCCCAGCATTTT.

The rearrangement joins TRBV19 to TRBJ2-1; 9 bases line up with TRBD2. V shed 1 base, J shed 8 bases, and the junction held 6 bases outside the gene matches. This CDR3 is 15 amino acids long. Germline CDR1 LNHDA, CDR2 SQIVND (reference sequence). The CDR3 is CASSIVTSGLYEQFF. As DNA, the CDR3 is TGTGCCAGTAGTATAGTAACTAGCGGGCTCTATGAGCAGTTCTTC.

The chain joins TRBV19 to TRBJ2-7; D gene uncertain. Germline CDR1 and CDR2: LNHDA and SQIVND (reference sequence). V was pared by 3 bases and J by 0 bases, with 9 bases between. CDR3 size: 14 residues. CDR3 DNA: TGTGCCAGTAGTATTGAGACTGGCTCCTACGAGCAGTACTTC. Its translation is CASSIETGSYEQYF.

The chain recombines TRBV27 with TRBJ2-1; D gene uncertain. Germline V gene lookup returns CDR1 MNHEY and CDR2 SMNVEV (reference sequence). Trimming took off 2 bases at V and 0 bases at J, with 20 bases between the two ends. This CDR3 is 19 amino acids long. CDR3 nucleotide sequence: TGTGCCAGCAGTTTAGAATCCGAAACTACCATGAGCTCCTACAATGAGCAGTTCTTC. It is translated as CASSLESETTMSSYNEQFF.

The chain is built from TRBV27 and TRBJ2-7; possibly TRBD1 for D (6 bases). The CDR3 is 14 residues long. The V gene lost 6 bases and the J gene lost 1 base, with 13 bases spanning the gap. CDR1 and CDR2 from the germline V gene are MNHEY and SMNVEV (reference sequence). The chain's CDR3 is CASRQGIVSYEQYF. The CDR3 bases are TGTGCCAGCAGACAGGGAATTGTTTCCTACGAGCAGTACTTC.

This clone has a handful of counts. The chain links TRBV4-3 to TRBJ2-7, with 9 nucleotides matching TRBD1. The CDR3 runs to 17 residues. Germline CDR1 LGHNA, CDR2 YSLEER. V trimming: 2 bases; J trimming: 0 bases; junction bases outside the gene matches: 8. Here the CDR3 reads CASSQQLPGQGSYEQYF. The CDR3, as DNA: TGCGCCAGCAGCCAACAACTACCGGGACAGGGCTCCTACGAGCAGTACTTC.

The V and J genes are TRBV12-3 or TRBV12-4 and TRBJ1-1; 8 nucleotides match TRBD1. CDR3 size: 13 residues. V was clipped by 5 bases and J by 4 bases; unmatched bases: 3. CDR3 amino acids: CASSKQGGTEAFF. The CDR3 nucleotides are TGTGCCAGCAGTAAACAGGGGGGCACTGAAGCTTTCTTT.

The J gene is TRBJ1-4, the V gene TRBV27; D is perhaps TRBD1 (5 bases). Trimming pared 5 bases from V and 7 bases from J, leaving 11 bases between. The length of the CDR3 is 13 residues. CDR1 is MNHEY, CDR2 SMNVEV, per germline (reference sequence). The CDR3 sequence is CASSRREGEKLFF. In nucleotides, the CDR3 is TGTGCCAGCAGTCGCAGGGAGGGTGAAAAACTGTTTTTT.

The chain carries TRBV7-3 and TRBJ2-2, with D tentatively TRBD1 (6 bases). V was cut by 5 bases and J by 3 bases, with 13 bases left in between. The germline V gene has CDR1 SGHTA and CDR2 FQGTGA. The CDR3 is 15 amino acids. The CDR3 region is CASSPQGFDTGELFF. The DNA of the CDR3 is TGTGCCAGCAGCCCTCAGGGGTTTGACACCGGGGAGCTGTTTTTT.

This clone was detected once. The CDR3 coding sequence is TGTGCTAGTGGTTTGGTAAGGTCAGGAGGCTACACTGAAGCTTTCTTT. Its protein product is CASGLVRSGGYTEAFF. J is TRBJ1-1 and V is TRBV12-5; D unclear. The CDR3 has 16 amino acids. CDR1 and CDR2 from the germline V gene are LGHNT and FRNRAP. V was clipped by 0 bases and J by 3 bases, with 14 bases between them.

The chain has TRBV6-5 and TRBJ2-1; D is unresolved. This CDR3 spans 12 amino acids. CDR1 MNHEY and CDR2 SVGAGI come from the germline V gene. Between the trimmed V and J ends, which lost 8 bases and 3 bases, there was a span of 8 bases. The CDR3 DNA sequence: TGTGCCAGCGGTACCGGCTACAATGAGCAGTTCTTC. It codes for CASGTGYNEQFF.

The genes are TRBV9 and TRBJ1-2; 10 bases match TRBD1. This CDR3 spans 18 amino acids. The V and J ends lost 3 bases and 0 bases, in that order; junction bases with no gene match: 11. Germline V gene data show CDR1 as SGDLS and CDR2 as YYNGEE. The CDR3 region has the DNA TGTGCCAGCAGCGCCCTGGACAGGGGGAGACGAGCTAACTATGGCTACACCTTC. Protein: CASSALDRGRRANYGYTF.

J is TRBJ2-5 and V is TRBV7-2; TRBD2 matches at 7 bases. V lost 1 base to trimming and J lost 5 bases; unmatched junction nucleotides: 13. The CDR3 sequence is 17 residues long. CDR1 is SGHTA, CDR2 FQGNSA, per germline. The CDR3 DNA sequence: TGTGCCAGCAGCTTAGATGGGGCTAGCGGTTGGAGGGAGACCCAGTACTTC. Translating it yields CASSLDGASGWRETQYF.

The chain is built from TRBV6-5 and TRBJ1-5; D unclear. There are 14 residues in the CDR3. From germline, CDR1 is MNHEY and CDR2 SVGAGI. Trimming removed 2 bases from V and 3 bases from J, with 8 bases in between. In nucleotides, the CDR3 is TGTGCCAGCAGTTACCAACTTCTCAATCAGCCCCAGCATTTT. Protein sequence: CASSYQLLNQPQHF.

DNA of the CDR3: TGTGCCTGGAGTTCAGGTGGCTACACCTTC. It translates to CAWSSGGYTF. This chain joins TRBV30 and TRBJ1-2; D uncertain. The CDR3 has 10 amino acids. The V gene's germline CDR1 is GTSNPN and CDR2 SVGIG (reference sequence). V was cut by 2 bases and J by 7 bases, with 5 bases left in between.

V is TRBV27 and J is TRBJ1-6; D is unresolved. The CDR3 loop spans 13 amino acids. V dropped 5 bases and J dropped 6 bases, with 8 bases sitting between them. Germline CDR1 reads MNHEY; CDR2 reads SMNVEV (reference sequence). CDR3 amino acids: CASSVTFNSPLHF. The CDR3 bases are TGTGCCAGCAGTGTGACATTTAATTCACCCCTCCACTTT.

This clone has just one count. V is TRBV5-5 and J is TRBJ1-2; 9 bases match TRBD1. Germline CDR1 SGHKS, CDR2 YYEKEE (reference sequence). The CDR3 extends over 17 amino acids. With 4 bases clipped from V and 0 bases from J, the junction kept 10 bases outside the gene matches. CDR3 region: CASSLRDRVYSNYGYTF. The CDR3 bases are TGTGCCAGCAGCCTCAGGGACAGGGTATATTCTAACTATGGCTACACCTTC.

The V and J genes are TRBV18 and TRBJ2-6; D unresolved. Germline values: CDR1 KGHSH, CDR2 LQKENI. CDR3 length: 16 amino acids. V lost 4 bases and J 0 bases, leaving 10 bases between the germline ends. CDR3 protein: CASSRALSSGANVLTF. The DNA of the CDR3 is TGTGCCAGCTCACGTGCCTTGAGCTCTGGGGCCAACGTCCTGACTTTC.

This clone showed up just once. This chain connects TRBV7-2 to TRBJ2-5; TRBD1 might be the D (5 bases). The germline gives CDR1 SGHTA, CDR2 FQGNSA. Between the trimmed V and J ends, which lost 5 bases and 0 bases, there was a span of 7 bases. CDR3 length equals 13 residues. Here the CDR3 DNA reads TGTGCCAGCAGCCCAGGGTACCAAGAGACCCAGTACTTC. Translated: CASSPGYQETQYF.

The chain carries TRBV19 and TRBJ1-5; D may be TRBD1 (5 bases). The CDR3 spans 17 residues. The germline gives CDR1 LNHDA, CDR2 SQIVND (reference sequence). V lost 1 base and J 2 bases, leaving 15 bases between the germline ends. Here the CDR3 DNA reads TGTGCCAGTAGTATAGTGGGGGGAGGTCTTGGCAATCAGCCCCAGCATTTT. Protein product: CASSIVGGGLGNQPQHF.